This T cell receptor beta chain was sequenced in a study of cytomegalovirus exposure and HLA in healthy donors. The wider study: Around 76% of roughly 430 genotyped donors fell in the Caucasian-associated ancestry cluster. Regarding the study as a whole: CMV serostatus was the sole immune exposure information available.

The PCR made use of 60 Vbeta and 13 Jbeta primers. Libraries were prepared by immunoSEQ multiplex PCR; TCRdb keeps only in-frame clonotypes and omits some of them. The sample lists about 150,000 clones; roughly four fifths were seen once. To note about this clone: As yet, its antigen is unknown.

The CDR3 has 13 residues. Germline values: CDR1 SGHTA, CDR2 FQGTGA. The V and J ends lost 5 bases and 5 bases respectively, with 10 bases between them. The rearrangement links TRBV7-3 to TRBJ2-1, with TRBD1 as a possible D gene (5 bases). Sequenced: PBMCs. The TCR originated in a young man in good health and CMV-seronegative. CDR3 in DNA: TGTGCCAGCAGCCCGGACAACAACAATGAGCAGTTCTTC. Amino acids: CASSPDNNNEQFF.